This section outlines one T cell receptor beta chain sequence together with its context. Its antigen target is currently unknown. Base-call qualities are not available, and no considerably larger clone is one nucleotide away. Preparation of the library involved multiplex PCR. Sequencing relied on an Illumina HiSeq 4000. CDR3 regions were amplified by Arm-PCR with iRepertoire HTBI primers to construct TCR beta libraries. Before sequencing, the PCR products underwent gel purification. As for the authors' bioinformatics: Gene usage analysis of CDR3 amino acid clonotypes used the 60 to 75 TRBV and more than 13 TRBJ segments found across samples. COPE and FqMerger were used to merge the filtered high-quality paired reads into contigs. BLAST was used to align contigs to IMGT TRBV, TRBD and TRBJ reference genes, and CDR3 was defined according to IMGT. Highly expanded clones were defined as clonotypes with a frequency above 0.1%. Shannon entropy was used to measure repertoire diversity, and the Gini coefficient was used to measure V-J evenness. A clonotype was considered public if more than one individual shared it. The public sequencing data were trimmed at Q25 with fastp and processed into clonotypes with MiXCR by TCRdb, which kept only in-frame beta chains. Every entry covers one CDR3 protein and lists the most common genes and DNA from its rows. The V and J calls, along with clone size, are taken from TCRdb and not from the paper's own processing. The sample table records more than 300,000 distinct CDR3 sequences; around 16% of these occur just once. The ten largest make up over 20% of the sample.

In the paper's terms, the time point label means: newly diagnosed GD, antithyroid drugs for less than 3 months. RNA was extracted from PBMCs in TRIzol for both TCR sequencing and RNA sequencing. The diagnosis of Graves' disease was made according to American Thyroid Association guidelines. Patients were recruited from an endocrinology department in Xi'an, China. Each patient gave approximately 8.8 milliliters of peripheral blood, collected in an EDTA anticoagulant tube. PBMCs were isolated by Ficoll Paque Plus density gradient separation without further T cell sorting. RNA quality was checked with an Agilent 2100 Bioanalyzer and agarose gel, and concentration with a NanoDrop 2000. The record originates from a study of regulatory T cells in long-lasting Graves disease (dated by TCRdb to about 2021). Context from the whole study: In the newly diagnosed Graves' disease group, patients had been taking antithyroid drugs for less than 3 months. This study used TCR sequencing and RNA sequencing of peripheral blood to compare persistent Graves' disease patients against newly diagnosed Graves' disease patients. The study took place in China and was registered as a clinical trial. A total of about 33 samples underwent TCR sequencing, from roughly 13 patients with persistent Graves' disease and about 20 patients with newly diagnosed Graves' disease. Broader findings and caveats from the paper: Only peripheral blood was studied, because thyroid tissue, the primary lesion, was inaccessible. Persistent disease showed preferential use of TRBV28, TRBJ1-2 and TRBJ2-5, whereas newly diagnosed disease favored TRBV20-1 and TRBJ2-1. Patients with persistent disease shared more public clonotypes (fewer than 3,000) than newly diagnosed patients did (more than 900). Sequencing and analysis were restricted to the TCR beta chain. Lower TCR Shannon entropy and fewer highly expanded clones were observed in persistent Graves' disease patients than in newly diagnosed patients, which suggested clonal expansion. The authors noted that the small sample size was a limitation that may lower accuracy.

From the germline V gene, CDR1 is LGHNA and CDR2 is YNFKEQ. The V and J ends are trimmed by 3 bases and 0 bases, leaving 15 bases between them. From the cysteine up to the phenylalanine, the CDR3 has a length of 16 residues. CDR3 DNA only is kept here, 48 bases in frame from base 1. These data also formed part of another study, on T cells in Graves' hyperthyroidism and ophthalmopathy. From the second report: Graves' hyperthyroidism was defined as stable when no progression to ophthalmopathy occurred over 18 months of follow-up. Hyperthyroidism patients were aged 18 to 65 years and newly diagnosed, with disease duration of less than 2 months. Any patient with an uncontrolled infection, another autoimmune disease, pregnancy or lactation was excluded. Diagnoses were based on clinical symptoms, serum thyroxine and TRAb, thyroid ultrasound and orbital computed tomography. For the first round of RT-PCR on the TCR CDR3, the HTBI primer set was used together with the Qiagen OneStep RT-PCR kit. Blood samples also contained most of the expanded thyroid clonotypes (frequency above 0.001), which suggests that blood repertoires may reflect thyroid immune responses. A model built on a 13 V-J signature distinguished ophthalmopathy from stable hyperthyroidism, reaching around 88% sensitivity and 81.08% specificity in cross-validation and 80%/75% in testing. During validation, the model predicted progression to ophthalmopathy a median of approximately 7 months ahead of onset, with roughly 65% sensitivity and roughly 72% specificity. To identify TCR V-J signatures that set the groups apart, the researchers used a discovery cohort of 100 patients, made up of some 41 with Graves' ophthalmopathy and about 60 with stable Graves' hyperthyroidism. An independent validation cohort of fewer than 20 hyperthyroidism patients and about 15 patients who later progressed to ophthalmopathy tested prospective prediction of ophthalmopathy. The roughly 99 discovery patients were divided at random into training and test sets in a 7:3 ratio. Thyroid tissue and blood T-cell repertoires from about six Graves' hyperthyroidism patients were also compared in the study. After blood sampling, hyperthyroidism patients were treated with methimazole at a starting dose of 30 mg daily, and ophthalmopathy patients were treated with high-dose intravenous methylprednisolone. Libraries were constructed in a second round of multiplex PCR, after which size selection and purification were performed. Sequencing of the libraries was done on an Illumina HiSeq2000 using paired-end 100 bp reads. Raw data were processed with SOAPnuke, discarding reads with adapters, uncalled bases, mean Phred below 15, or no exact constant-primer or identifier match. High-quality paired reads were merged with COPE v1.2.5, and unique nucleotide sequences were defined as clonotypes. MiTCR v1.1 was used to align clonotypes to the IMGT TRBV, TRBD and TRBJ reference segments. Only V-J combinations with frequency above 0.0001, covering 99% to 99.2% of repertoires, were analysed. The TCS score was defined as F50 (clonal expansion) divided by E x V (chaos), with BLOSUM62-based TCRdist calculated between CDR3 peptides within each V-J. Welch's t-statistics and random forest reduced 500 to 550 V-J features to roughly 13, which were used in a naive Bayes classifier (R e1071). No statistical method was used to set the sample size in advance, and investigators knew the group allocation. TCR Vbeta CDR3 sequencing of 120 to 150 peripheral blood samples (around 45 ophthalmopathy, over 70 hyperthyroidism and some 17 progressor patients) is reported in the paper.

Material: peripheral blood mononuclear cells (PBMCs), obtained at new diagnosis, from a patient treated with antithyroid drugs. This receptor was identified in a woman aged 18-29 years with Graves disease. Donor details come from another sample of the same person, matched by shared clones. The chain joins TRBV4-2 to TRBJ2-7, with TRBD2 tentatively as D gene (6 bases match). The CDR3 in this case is CASSHLRRDRSYEQYF. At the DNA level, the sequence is TGTGCCAGCAGCCACCTGAGGCGGGACCGCTCCTACGAGCAGTACTTC.